The 10 T cell receptor beta chains presented below share a single source sample, sequenced in a study of cytomegalovirus exposure and HLA in healthy donors. Primers included in the PCR were 60 Vbeta and 13 Jbeta primers. The assay was immunoSEQ multiplex PCR, and TCRdb's table has in-frame clones only and misses some. This sample has approximately 280,000 clones, with about 90% found just once. The specimen was PBMCs. The receptors shown here come from a woman younger than 30 in good health and CMV-seronegative.

The chain employs TRBV6-1 and TRBJ2-7; 10 positions match TRBD2. The CDR3 has 15 amino acids. V was clipped by 1 base and J by 0 bases; unmatched bases: 0. CDR1 and CDR2 from the germline V gene are MNHNS and SASEGT. The CDR3: CASSEVAGGSYEQYF. The CDR3 DNA follows: TGTGCCAGCAGTGAAGTAGCGGGGGGCTCCTACGAGCAGTACTTC.

With respect to this clone: Other DNA sequences in the sample encode the same CDR3. CDR3 in DNA: TGCGCCAGCAGCGAAGGACCGGGACAGGGCATTTATAATTCACCCCTCCACTTT. Translated: CASSEGPGQGIYNSPLHF. The J gene is TRBJ1-6, the V gene TRBV4-1, with TRBD1 identical over 9 bases. The V segment lost 5 bases and the J segment 4 bases; nucleotides outside the gene matches: 12. CDR1 MGHRA and CDR2 YSYEKL come from the germline V gene. This CDR3 has 18 residues.

The chain is built from TRBV12-5 and TRBJ2-4, with a possible D match to TRBD1 (6 bases). Between the trimmed V and J ends, which lost 3 bases and 1 base, there was a span of 7 bases. CDR3 length: 14 residues. Germline V gene data show CDR1 as LGHNT and CDR2 as FRNRAP. As DNA, the CDR3 is TGTGCTAGTGGTTTTACAGGGGCCAAAAACATTCAGTACTTC. This gives the protein CASGFTGAKNIQYF.

V and J are TRBV11-2 and TRBJ2-3, with D unresolved. This CDR3 spans 13 amino acids. Between the trimmed V and J ends, which lost 7 bases and 11 bases, there was a span of 19 bases. Germline V gene sequence: CDR1 SGHAT, CDR2 FQNNGV. CDR3 bases: TGTGCCAGCATGATTAAGGAGTTCGGTGGGCAGTATTTT. This translates into CASMIKEFGGQYF.

The chain links TRBV6-1 to TRBJ1-5, with 9 bases matching TRBD1. This CDR3 is built from 18 residues. Trimming took 3 bases from V and 0 from J; bases not matched to a gene: 9. Germline CDR1 MNHNS, CDR2 SASEGT. The CDR3 spells CASSENRGRVFSNQPQHF. The CDR3 DNA sequence: TGTGCCAGCAGTGAGAACAGGGGGCGAGTGTTTAGCAATCAGCCCCAGCATTTT.

This chain links TRBV6-6 with TRBJ1-6; TRBD1 agrees at 9 bases. The CDR3 is made up of 13 amino acids. Germline CDR1 MNHNY, CDR2 SVGAGI (reference sequence). Losses at the gene ends were 8 bases for V and 9 bases for J; bases not matched to a gene: 5. Written as DNA, the CDR3 is TGTGCCAGCTCCGGACAGGGGCCTTCACCCCTCCACTTT. As protein: CASSGQGPSPLHF.

The chain carries TRBV11-2 and TRBJ1-2, with D uncertain. V was cut by 3 bases and J by 8 bases, with 10 bases left in between. Germline V CDR1 and CDR2: SGHAT, FQNNGV. This CDR3 has 12 residues. This CDR3 reads CASSFGEAGYTF. DNA of the CDR3: TGTGCCAGCAGCTTCGGAGAGGCCGGCTACACCTTC.

The chain uses TRBV9 and TRBJ2-3; 7 nucleotides match TRBD2. V shed 0 bases, J shed 6 bases, and the junction held 7 bases outside the gene matches. Germline assignment: CDR1 SGDLS and CDR2 YYNGEE. There are 15 residues in the CDR3. The CDR3 loop is CASSVGKRGYDTQYF. The CDR3 coding sequence is TGTGCCAGCAGCGTAGGGAAGCGGGGTTACGATACGCAGTATTTT.

This chain connects TRBV7-2 to TRBJ2-5; D gene unclear. The J call may be faulty, since TRBJ2-7 better matches the DNA end. Germline CDR1 reads SGHTA; CDR2 reads FQGNSA. The CDR3 is 11 residues long. The CDR3 protein is CASSFLIEQYF. In nucleotides, the CDR3 is TGTGCCAGCAGCTTCTTAATCGAGCAGTACTTC.

The CDR3 here is CAIRPQGENSNQPQHF. CDR3 coding DNA: TGTGCCATCCGGCCACAGGGAGAGAATAGCAATCAGCCCCAGCATTTT. The J gene is TRBJ1-5, the V gene TRBV10-3; possible D gene TRBD1, 6 bases. V was trimmed by 8 bases and J by 0 bases, leaving 17 bases between them. The germline gives CDR1 ENHRY, CDR2 SYGVKD. The length of the CDR3 is 16 residues.